The table lists the clone carrying this TCR beta chain with a count of one. Clones were sequenced by immunoSEQ multiplex PCR, and TCRdb holds only the in-frame ones, with some missing. The repertoire has 130,000 or so clones, approximately 80% of them found once; the top ten carry more than 8.5%. The data derive from a study of blood T cell repertoires in COVID-19. Study information: PBMCs, B-cell-depleted T cells, or T cells provided the cDNA or gDNA that made up the material.

Germline CDR1 and CDR2: LNHDA and SQIVND (reference sequence). CDR3 size: 20 residues. V lost 5 bases and J lost 3; bases outside the gene matches: 18. Cohorts were determined from participant-reported clinical history. Cohort 3 donors counted as recovered after two negative PCRs, clearance, or resolved symptoms. The chain uses TRBV19 and TRBJ2-3; 12 bases match TRBD2. The clonotype was recovered from a man aged 50 to 59 who had recovered from COVID-19. Input material: PBMCs or T cells enriched from blood (not recorded which). The CDR3 is CASSVSSGLAGSWGTDTQYF. In nucleotides, the CDR3 is TGTGCCAGTAGTGTCTCCTCAGGACTAGCGGGGTCGTGGGGAACAGATACGCAGTATTTT. The variable domain in full, completed from reference TRBV19 and TRBJ2-3, reads DGGITQSPKYLFRKEGQNVTLSCEQNLNHDAMYWYRQDPGQGLRLIYYSQIVNDFQKGDIAEGYSVSREKKESFPLTVTSAQKNPTAFYLCASSVSSGLAGSWGTDTQYFGPGTRLTVL.